A single sample gave rise to the 30 T cell receptor beta chains below, sequenced in a study of early T cells in non-severe SARS-CoV-2 infection. TCRdb reprocessed the 5' RACE reads with MiXCR, giving one entry per CDR3 protein. In the table there are tens of thousands of distinct CDR3 sequences, around 6% of which are singletons. The sequenced sample was whole blood. These receptors were taken from an adult who was a healthcare worker with PCR-confirmed SARS-CoV-2 infection or an uninfected control (not recorded which).

This clonotype was counted ten times or more. This chain joins TRBV12-3 or TRBV12-4 and TRBJ1-1; 7 positions agree with TRBD1. The V segment lost 6 bases and the J segment 4 bases; nucleotides outside the gene matches: 8. CDR3 length equals 14 residues. The CDR3 loop is CASRPTGQGTEAFF. Here the CDR3 DNA reads TGTGCCAGCAGACCGACAGGGCAGGGCACTGAAGCTTTCTTT.

This clonotype was recorded at least ten times. The rearrangement uses TRBV30 and TRBJ1-4, with 7 bases fitting TRBD1. Germline-derived CDR1 and CDR2 are GTSNPN and SVGIG (reference sequence). Losses at the gene ends were 1 base for V and 8 bases for J; bases not matched to a gene: 7. This CDR3 is built from 14 residues. The CDR3 coding sequence is TGTGCCTGGAGTGGTCTACAGGGGCGGGAAAAACTGTTTTTT. It translates to CAWSGLQGREKLFF.

There are many counts of this clonotype. V and J are TRBV24-1 and TRBJ2-3; D unresolved. Germline V gene data show CDR1 as KGHDR and CDR2 as SFDVKD. The CDR3 runs 16 residues. V was trimmed by 0 bases and J by 0 bases, leaving 9 bases between them. CDR3: CATSDLQVGSTDTQYF. In DNA, the CDR3 is TGTGCCACCAGTGATTTGCAGGTCGGCAGCACAGATACGCAGTATTTT.

This clonotype appeared many times. The V call is TRBV6-5, the J call TRBJ1-5; D call uncertain. The length of the CDR3 is 15 residues. CDR1 MNHEY and CDR2 SVGAGI come from the germline V gene. V shed 0 bases and J shed 6 bases, with 12 bases lying between them. The CDR3 nucleotides are TGTGCCAGCAGTTACTCAATCCAACCCGGTCAGCCCCAGCATTTT. Amino acids: CASSYSIQPGQPQHF.

Ten or more counts support this clonotype. This sequence joins TRBV28 and TRBJ2-5; no reliable D call. This CDR3 contains 15 residues. V gave up 2 bases and J gave up 2 bases, with 12 bases separating them. Germline values: CDR1 MDHEN, CDR2 SYDVKM. CDR3 in DNA: TGTGCCAGCAGTTTAAGCTCACGAACTCAAGAGACCCAGTACTTC. It yields the protein CASSLSSRTQETQYF.

This clonotype appeared many times. The V call is TRBV20-1, the J call TRBJ1-1, with D possibly TRBD1 on 6 matching bases. This CDR3 region has 13 residues. Germline CDR1 and CDR2: DFQATT and SNEGSKA (reference sequence). Trimming removed 5 bases from V and 5 bases from J, with 15 bases in between. CDR3 DNA: TGCAGTGCTGTCCTCAGGGGAGGGACTGAAGCTTTCTTT. The encoded protein is CSAVLRGGTEAFF.

In this sample, this clonotype turned up many times. The rearrangement uses TRBV7-2 and TRBJ2-3; D gene uncertain. V was pared by 0 bases and J by 0 bases, with 4 bases between. This CDR3 spans 14 amino acids. From germline, CDR1 is SGHTA and CDR2 FQGNSA. The CDR3 loop reads CASSLASSTDTQYF. CDR3 DNA: TGTGCCAGCAGCTTAGCGAGCAGCACAGATACGCAGTATTTT.

There are a few counts of this clonotype. One end of the junction does not line up with germline, which may come from a read error. The gene calls are TRBV7-7 and TRBJ2-1; D gene uncertain. CDR3 length equals 13 residues. From germline, CDR1 is SSHAT and CDR2 FNYEAQ (reference sequence). The CDR3: CASSPGRRDEQFF. In DNA form, the CDR3 reads TGTGCTAGCAGCCCCGGAAGGAGAGATGAGCAGTTCTTC.

The chain links TRBV7-3 to TRBJ2-1, with 7 nucleotides matching TRBD1. V shed 1 base and J 1 base; nucleotides not matched to a gene: 1. Looked up from germline, CDR1 is SGHTA and CDR2 is FQGTGA. The CDR3 loop spans 15 amino acids. In DNA, the CDR3 is TGTGCCAGCAGCTTAAGGGGACAGTCCTACAATGAGCAGTTCTTC. This codes for CASSLRGQSYNEQFF.

This clonotype was detected many times. The chain couples TRBV15 to TRBJ2-7; D possibly corresponds to TRBD1 (5 bases). In germline, CDR1 is LNHNV, CDR2 YYDKDF (reference sequence). The V and J ends lost 2 bases and 2 bases respectively, with 10 bases between them. This CDR3 contains 14 residues. The DNA of the CDR3 is TGTGCCACCAGCAGATACACAGGAACCTACGAGCAGTACTTC. It yields the protein CATSRYTGTYEQYF.

In regard to this clonotype: This may be a read error, as it is one base from a much larger clone. The rearrangement joins TRBV20-1 to TRBJ2-7; D gene unclear. CDR1 is DFQATT and CDR2 is SNEGSKA in the germline V gene (reference sequence). Between the trimmed V and J ends, which lost 4 bases and 4 bases, there was a span of 14 bases. This CDR3 spans 13 amino acids. CDR3 region: CSANHGVGYEQYF. CDR3 in DNA: TGCAGTGCTAACCATGGAGTAGGGTACGAGCAGTACTTC.

The chain couples TRBV12-3 or TRBV12-4 to TRBJ2-5; 8 nucleotides match TRBD1. CDR3 length: 16 residues. V was pared by 5 bases and J by 4 bases, with 12 bases of the junction left unmatched. The CDR3 DNA sequence: TGTGCCAGCAGTCCCCTAGGACAGGGAAGTCGAGAGACCCAGTACTTC. It translates to CASSPLGQGSRETQYF.

This clonotype was seen at least ten times. The chain is built from TRBV5-1 and TRBJ1-6; 7 nucleotides agree with TRBD1. After removal of 4 bases from V and 8 bases from J, the junction contained 9 bases not matched to a gene. This CDR3 comprises 15 residues. CDR1 is SGHRS and CDR2 is YFSETQ in the germline V gene. The CDR3 protein is CASSPEDRVDSPLHF. As DNA, the CDR3 is TGCGCCAGCAGCCCTGAAGACAGGGTTGATTCACCCCTCCACTTT.

The chain joins TRBV12-3 or TRBV12-4 to TRBJ2-1, with 7 bases matching TRBD2. Trimming took 3 bases from V and 3 from J; bases not matched to a gene: 11. CDR3 length: 17 residues. The CDR3 bases are TGTGCCAGCAGTTTGCCTCGGGACGGACTAGGCTACAATGAGCAGTTCTTC. This sequence encodes CASSLPRDGLGYNEQFF.

The V call is TRBV12-3 or TRBV12-4, the J call TRBJ1-5; no firm D call. V gave up 1 base and J gave up 6 bases, with 4 bases separating them. CDR3 length equals 12 residues. The CDR3 protein is CASSLGFQPQHF. The CDR3 DNA is TGTGCCAGCAGTTTAGGGTTTCAGCCCCAGCATTTT.

This clonotype has at least ten counts. This chain uses TRBV7-2 with TRBJ2-1; 7 positions agree with TRBD1. Germline V CDR1 and CDR2: SGHTA, FQGNSA. The ends lost 4 bases at V and 12 bases at J; junction bases unmatched: 18. The CDR3 runs 16 residues. The CDR3 sequence is CASSYDRGRIISGQFF. CDR3 sequence (DNA): TGTGCCAGCAGCTATGATAGGGGGCGCATAATCAGCGGGCAGTTCTTC.

The chain employs TRBV6-2 or TRBV6-3 and TRBJ2-2; 10 bases are a match to TRBD2. There are 15 residues in the CDR3. CDR1 is MNHEY and CDR2 is SVGEGT in the germline V gene. The junction had 7 bases not matched to a gene; V was cut back by 6 bases and J by 6 bases. The CDR3 loop is CASSPQRGGPGELFF. CDR3 DNA sequence: TGTGCCAGCAGCCCCCAGCGGGGGGGCCCCGGGGAGCTGTTTTTT.

The sample holds many counts of this clonotype. This chain uses TRBV15 with TRBJ2-1; D is perhaps TRBD2 (5 bases). The germline V gene has CDR1 LNHNV and CDR2 YYDKDF (reference sequence). CDR3 length equals 17 residues. Trimming left V 0 bases short and J 1 base short, with 13 bases between. The CDR3 nucleotides are TGTGCCACCAGCAGAGATCGAGGGTCCGTATCCTACAATGAGCAGTTCTTC. Protein product: CATSRDRGSVSYNEQFF.

The sample holds a few counts of this clonotype. The chain is built from TRBV7-7 and TRBJ2-5; 8 nucleotides align to TRBD1. The CDR3 length is 15 residues. Germline V CDR1 and CDR2: SSHAT, FNYEAQ (reference sequence). With 1 base clipped from V and 4 bases from J, the junction kept 5 bases outside the gene matches. This CDR3 reads CASSLGSGGRETQYF. The DNA for the CDR3 is TGTGCCAGCAGCTTAGGGTCAGGGGGCCGAGAGACCCAGTACTTC.

Turning to this clonotype: A much larger clone lies a single base off, so this may be a read error. V and J are TRBV6-6 and TRBJ2-3; 11 nucleotides line up with TRBD2. J gave up 2 bases and V 3 bases, and 1 base lay outside the gene matches. This CDR3 contains 15 residues. The germline CDR1 and CDR2 sequences are MNHNY and SVGAGI (reference sequence). The CDR3 is CASSYSGGDTDTQYF. Written as DNA, the CDR3 is TGTGCCAGCAGTTATAGCGGGGGGGACACAGATACGCAGTATTTT.

This clonotype was counted between two and nine times. V is TRBV18 and J is TRBJ2-5; D call uncertain. The CDR3 length is 12 residues. The germline V gene encodes CDR1 KGHSH and CDR2 LQKENI. Trimming removed 5 bases from V and 5 bases from J, with 9 bases in between. The CDR3 sequence is CASSSSRETQYF. The CDR3, as DNA: TGTGCCAGCTCAAGTTCCCGGGAGACCCAGTACTTC.

Ten or more counts support this clonotype. V and J are TRBV4-3 and TRBJ2-1; D not resolved. Germline CDR1 LGHNA, CDR2 YSLEER. This CDR3 region has 17 residues. The V end was cut by 1 base, the J end by 9 bases, with 22 bases between. Here the CDR3 reads CASSQADPLRRFSEQFF. CDR3 nucleotides: TGCGCCAGCAGCCAAGCCGATCCGTTAAGGCGATTCAGTGAGCAGTTCTTC.

This clonotype was observed at least ten times. V is TRBV5-1 and J is TRBJ2-1; 10 nucleotides match TRBD1. V lost 0 bases and J lost 2; bases outside the gene matches: 2. Germline CDR1 and CDR2: SGHRS and YFSETQ. CDR3 length: 16 residues. This CDR3 is CASSLGDRGTYNEQFF. For the CDR3, the DNA is TGCGCCAGCAGCTTGGGGGACAGGGGAACCTACAATGAGCAGTTCTTC.

This clonotype has a count of ten or more. The CDR3 spells CSARGEGTYEQYF. The CDR3 coding sequence is TGCAGTGCTAGAGGCGAGGGGACCTACGAGCAGTACTTC. This rearrangement joins TRBV20-1 to TRBJ2-7, with D tentatively TRBD1 or TRBD2 (5 bases each). Trimming stripped 1 base from V and 2 bases from J, with 9 bases between. Germline values: CDR1 DFQATT, CDR2 SNEGSKA (reference sequence). The CDR3 has 13 residues.

The V call is TRBV6-4, the J call TRBJ1-5; D may be TRBD1 (5 bases). In germline, CDR1 is MRHNA, CDR2 SNTAGT. V lost 6 bases to trimming and J lost 4 bases, with 16 bases between them. CDR3 length equals 15 residues. The CDR3 loop is CASRPPKGPNQPQHF. CDR3 DNA: TGTGCCAGCAGGCCCCCGAAGGGGCCAAATCAGCCCCAGCATTTT.

The V call is TRBV20-1, the J call TRBJ1-1; D remains unclear. CDR3 size: 13 residues. Trimming took off 0 bases at V and 1 base at J, with 6 bases between the two ends. Germline V gene data show CDR1 as DFQATT and CDR2 as SNEGSKA (reference sequence). The CDR3 reads CSAREGSNTEAFF. CDR3 coding DNA: TGCAGTGCTAGAGAAGGGTCGAACACTGAAGCTTTCTTT.

The chain combines TRBV15 with TRBJ1-1; D is ambiguous. The CDR3 consists of 15 residues. V lost 0 bases to trimming and J lost 3 bases, with 11 bases between them. In germline, CDR1 is LNHNV, CDR2 YYDKDF (reference sequence). This CDR3 is CATSRDSSGYTEAFF. DNA of the CDR3: TGTGCCACCAGCAGAGACTCGTCTGGGTACACTGAAGCTTTCTTT.

The V gene is TRBV6-2 or TRBV6-3, the J gene TRBJ2-5; D may be TRBD1 or TRBD2 (5 bases each). The V gene lost 7 bases and the J gene lost 5 bases, with 17 bases spanning the gap. Per the germline V gene, CDR1 is MNHEY and CDR2 is SVGEGT. The CDR3 totals 14 residues. In DNA, the CDR3 is TGTGCCAGCACGACAAAAGGGACCATGGAGACCCAGTACTTC. This encodes CASTTKGTMETQYF.

This clonotype was observed many times. The chain is built from TRBV20-1 and TRBJ1-1; perhaps TRBD1 as D (5 bases). V dropped 1 base and J dropped 11 bases, with 11 bases sitting between them. CDR3 length equals 11 residues. Germline CDR1 and CDR2: DFQATT and SNEGSKA (reference sequence). The CDR3 loop is CSARAQGQAFF. The CDR3 coding sequence is TGCAGTGCTAGAGCCCAGGGTCAGGCTTTCTTT.

This clonotype was detected only a few times. The gene calls are TRBV6-4 and TRBJ2-1; 9 positions agree with TRBD1. The CDR3 is 14 amino acids. The J segment lost 8 bases and the V segment lost 6 bases, leaving 8 bases of the junction unmatched. Germline-derived CDR1 and CDR2 are MRHNA and SNTAGT. The CDR3: CASSPLGQGHEQFF. In DNA form, the CDR3 reads TGTGCCAGCAGCCCCCTTGGACAGGGGCATGAGCAGTTCTTC.